Sequencing of this TCR beta chain was carried out in a study of T cells in localized non-small cell lung cancer. General study results and limits: The tumor had only one region sequenced, so heterogeneity remains possible. Uninvolved adjacent lung, not tumor, had the highest T cell clonality. When the top 100 tumor clones were examined, a median approximately 59 of them also appeared in the adjacent lung, which was paired and uninvolved. Increased T cell density in blood showed an association with longer overall survival.

V was shortened by 1 base and J by 1 base, with 5 bases between the two germline ends. Looked up from germline, CDR1 is SGHTA and CDR2 is FQGNSA. CDR3 length: 13 residues. In regard to this clone: The target antigen is unknown.

Sequencing used immunoSEQ multiplex PCR; TCRdb keeps in-frame clones, though not all of them. Of tens of thousands of clones detected, about four fifths appear once; the ten largest clones hold less than 20%. The sequence came from a female donor older than 55 with stage II squamous cell lung carcinoma. Sequencing used peripheral blood, obtained before any cancer treatment. This chain uses TRBV7-2 with TRBJ2-7; no clear D. The CDR3 coding sequence is TGTGCCAGCAGCTTAGTAATTTCCTACGAGCAGTACTTC. Encoded protein: CASSLVISYEQYF. Together with reference TRBV7-2 and TRBJ2-7, the CDR3 gives the full variable domain: GAGVSQSPSNKVTEKGKDVELRCDPISGHTALYWYRQSLGQGLEFLIYFQGNSAPDKSGLPSDRFSAERTGGSVSTLTIQRTQQEDSAVYLCASSLVISYEQYFGPGTRLTVT.